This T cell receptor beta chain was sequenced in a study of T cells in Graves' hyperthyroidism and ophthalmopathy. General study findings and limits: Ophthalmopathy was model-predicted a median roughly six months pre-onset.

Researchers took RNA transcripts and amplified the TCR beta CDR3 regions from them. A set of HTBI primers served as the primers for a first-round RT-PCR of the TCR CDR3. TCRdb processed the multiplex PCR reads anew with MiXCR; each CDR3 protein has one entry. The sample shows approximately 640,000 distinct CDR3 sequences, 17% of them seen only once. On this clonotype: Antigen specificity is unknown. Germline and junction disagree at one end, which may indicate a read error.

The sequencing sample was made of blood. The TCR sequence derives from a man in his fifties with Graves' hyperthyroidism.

In DNA form, the CDR3 reads TGTGCCATCAGTGAGCCGGGGGGGACGCGGGCCTACGAGCGGTACTTC. This sequence encodes CAISEPGGTRAYERYF. This chain joins TRBV10-3 and TRBJ2-7, with 8 nucleotides matching TRBD2. This CDR3 has 16 amino acids. CDR1 and CDR2 from the germline V gene are ENHRY and SYGVKD.